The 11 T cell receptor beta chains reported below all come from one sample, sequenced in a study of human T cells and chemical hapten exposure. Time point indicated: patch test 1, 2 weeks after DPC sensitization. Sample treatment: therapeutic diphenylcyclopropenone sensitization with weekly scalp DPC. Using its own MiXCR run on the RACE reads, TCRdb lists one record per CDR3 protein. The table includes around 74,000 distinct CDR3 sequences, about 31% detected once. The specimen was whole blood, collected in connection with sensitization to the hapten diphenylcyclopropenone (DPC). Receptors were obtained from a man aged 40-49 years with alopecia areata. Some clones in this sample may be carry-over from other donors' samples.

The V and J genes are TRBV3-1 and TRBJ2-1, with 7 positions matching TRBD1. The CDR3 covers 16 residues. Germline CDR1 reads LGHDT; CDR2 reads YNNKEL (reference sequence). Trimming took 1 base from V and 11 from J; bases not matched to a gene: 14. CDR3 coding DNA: TGTGCCAGCAGCCAAGGTCCGGGACAGATACAATGGAAGCAGTTCTTC. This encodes CASSQGPGQIQWKQFF.

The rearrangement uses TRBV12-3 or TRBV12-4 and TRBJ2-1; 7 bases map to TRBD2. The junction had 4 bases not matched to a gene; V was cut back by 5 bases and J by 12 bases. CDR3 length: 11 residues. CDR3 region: CASSQGGGQFF. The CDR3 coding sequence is TGTGCCAGCAGTCAGGGCGGGGGGCAGTTCTTC.

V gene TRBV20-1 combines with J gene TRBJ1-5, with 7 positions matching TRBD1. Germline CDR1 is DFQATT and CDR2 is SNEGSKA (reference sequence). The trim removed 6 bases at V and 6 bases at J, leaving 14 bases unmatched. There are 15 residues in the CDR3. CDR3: CSAGRADREGQPQHF. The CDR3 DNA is TGCAGTGCCGGGAGGGCCGACAGGGAGGGTCAGCCCCAGCATTTT.

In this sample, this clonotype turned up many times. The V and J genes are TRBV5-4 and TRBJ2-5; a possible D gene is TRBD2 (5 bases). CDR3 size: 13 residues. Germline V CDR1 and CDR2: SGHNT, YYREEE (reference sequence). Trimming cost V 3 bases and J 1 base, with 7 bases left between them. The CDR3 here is CASSSDFQETQYF. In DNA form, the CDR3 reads TGTGCCAGCAGCTCGGACTTCCAAGAGACCCAGTACTTC. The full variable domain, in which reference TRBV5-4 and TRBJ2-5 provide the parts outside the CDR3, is ETGVTQSPTHLIKTRGQQVTLRCSSQSGHNTVSWYQQALGQGPQFIFQYYREEENGRGNFPPRFSGLQFPNYSSELNVNALELDDSALYLCASSSDFQETQYFGPGTRLLVL.

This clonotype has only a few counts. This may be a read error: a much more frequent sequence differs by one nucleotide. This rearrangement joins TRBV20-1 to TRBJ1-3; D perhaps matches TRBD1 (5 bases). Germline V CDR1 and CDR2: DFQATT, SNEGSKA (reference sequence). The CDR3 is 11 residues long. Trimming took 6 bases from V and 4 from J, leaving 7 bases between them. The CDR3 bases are TGCAGTGCCCAGGGCGGAAACACCATATATTTT. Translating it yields CSAQGGNTIYF.

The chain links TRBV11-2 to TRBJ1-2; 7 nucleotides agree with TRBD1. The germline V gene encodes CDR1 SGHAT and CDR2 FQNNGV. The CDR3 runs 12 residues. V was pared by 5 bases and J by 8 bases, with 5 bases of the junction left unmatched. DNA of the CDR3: TGTGCCAGCAGCCTACAGGGGCGAGGCTACACCTTC. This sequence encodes CASSLQGRGYTF.

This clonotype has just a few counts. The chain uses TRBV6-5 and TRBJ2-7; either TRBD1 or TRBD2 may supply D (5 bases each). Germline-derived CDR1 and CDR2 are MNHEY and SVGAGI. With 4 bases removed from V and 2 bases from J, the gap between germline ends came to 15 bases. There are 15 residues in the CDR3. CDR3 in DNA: TGTGCCAGCAGTTCCCCCTCGGGACCCACCTACGAGCAGTACTTC. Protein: CASSSPSGPTYEQYF.

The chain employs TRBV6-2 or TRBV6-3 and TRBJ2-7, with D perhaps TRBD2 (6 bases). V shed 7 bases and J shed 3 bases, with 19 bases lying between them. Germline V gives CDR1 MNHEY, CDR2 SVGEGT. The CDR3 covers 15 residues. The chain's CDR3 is CASKEGLTISYEQYF. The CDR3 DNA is TGTGCCAGCAAGGAGGGTCTGACAATCAGCTACGAGCAGTACTTC.

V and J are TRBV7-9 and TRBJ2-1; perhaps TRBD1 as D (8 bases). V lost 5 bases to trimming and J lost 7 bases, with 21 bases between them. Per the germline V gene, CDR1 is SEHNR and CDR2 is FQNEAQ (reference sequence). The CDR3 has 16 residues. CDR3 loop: CASSRGGQGAANEQFF. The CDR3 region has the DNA TGTGCCAGCAGCCGGGGAGGGCAGGGGGCGGCAAATGAGCAGTTCTTC.

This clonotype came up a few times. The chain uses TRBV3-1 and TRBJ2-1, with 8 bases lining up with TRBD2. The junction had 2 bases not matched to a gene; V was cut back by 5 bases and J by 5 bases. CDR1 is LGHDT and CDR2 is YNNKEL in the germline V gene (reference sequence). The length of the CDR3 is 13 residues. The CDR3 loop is CASSYSGNNEQFF. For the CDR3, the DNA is TGTGCCAGCAGCTATAGCGGGAACAATGAGCAGTTCTTC.

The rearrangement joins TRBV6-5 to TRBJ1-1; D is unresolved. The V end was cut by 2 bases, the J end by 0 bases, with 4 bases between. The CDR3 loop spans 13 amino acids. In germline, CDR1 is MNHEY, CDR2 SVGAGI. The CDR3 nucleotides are TGTGCCAGCAGTTACCGGATGAACACTGAAGCTTTCTTT. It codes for CASSYRMNTEAFF.